The source of this T cell receptor beta chain is a study of T cell repertoires in cytomegalovirus infection. The wider study: Matching HLA type and CMV infection were both indicated by public TCR beta signatures.

This clonotype was observed many times. MiXCR, applied by TCRdb to the reads, yields one record per CDR3 protein. The sample holds about 180,000 distinct CDR3 sequences, roughly 14% seen once. The sequence came from a human donor in good health (CMV status not recorded). Some clones in this sample may be carry-over from other donors' samples. The sample taken for sequencing was PBMCs.

In DNA form, the CDR3 reads TGTGCCAGCAGCGCTACAGGGTTTGCAACTAATGAAAAACTGTTTTTT. Translated, it gives CASSATGFATNEKLFF. The chain recombines TRBV7-2 with TRBJ1-4, with D possibly TRBD1 on 6 matching bases. CDR3 size: 16 residues. V was trimmed by 5 bases and J by 0 bases, leaving 13 bases between them. Germline CDR1 SGHTA, CDR2 FQGNSA.